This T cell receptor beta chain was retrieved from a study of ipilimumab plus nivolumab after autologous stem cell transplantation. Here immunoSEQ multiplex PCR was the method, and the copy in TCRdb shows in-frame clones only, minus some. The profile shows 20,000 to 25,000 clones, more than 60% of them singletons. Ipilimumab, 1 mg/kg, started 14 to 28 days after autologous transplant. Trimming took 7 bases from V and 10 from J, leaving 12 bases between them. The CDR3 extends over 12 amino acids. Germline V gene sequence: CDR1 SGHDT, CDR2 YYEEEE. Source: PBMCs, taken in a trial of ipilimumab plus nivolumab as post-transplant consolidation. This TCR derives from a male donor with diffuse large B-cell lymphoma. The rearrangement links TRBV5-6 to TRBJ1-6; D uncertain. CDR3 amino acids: CASAPSGSPLHF. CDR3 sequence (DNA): TGTGCCAGCGCCCCATCGGGATCACCCCTCCACTTT.